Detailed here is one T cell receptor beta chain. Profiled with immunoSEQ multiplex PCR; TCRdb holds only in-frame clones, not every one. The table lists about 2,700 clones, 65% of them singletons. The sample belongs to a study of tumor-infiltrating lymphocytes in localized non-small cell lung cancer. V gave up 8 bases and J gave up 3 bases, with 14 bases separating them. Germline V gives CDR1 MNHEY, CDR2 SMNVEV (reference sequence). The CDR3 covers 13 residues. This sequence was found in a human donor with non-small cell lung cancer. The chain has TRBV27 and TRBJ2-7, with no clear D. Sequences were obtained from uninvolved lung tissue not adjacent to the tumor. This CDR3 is CASSDRTHYEQYF. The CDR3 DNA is TGTGCCAGCTCCGACCGTACCCACTACGAGCAGTACTTC.